The clone carrying this T cell receptor beta chain was found a few times. Its target is not known. PCR primers comprised 60 Vbeta and 13 Jbeta primers. The repertoire was sequenced with immunoSEQ multiplex PCR; TCRdb's copy has only in-frame clones and lacks some. The table lists more than 95,000 clones, roughly four fifths of them singletons, with 1.9% in the top ten. Germline values: CDR1 MGHDK, CDR2 SYGVNS. After removal of 4 bases from V and 4 bases from J, the junction contained 6 bases not matched to a gene. The CDR3 is made up of 15 amino acids. This sample stems from a study of cytomegalovirus exposure and HLA in healthy donors. In the study overall: Of 350 to 400 genotyped donors, about 80% grouped in the Caucasian-associated ancestry cluster. Overall study findings and caveats: Most of the TCR beta V segments (in an earlier analysis) were productive either about 87% or about 30% of the time. Most TCR sequences were seen very rarely across donors, but some public TCRs occurred in many. The study listed some 160 cytomegalovirus-associated TCR beta chains.

The chain is built from TRBV25-1 and TRBJ2-5; 10 positions match TRBD1. The sequencing input was PBMCs. The sequence derives from a man aged 50 to 59 in good health and CMV-seronegative. CDR3 amino acids: CASSAGTGESETQYF. For the CDR3, the DNA is TGTGCCAGCAGTGCAGGGACAGGGGAGTCAGAGACCCAGTACTTC.